This TCR beta chain was sequenced in a study of T cell repertoires in cytomegalovirus infection. V shed 4 bases, J shed 5 bases, and the junction held 9 bases outside the gene matches. CDR3 size: 15 residues. The germline gives CDR1 SGHVS, CDR2 FNYEAQ. TCRdb recomputed calls from the reads with MiXCR, one row per CDR3 protein. In the table there are 630,000 or so distinct CDR3 sequences, around 24% of which are singletons. This clonotype was recorded at least ten times. The chain recombines TRBV7-6 with TRBJ2-7, with 9 positions matching TRBD1. Specimen: CD8+ T cells from PBMCs. This clonotype originated in a human donor in good health (CMV status not recorded). Some clones in this sample may be carry-over from other donors' samples. The DNA for the CDR3 is TGTGCCAGCAGCTCCTTCGACAGGGGGATGGACGAGCAGTACTTC. Its translation is CASSSFDRGMDEQYF.